The text below deals with one TCR beta chain. This sample was taken from a study of PD-L1 blockade in urothelial cancer. TCRdb's copy holds only in-frame clones and misses some; the assay was immunoSEQ multiplex PCR. This table holds 25,000 to 35,000 clones, roughly 80% found once. Time point specified: peripheral blood 6 weeks after treatment start. This CDR3 contains 17 residues. Germline trimming cut 2 bases from V and 0 bases from J; bases unmatched to any gene: 6. Germline CDR1 is MNHNS and CDR2 is SASEGT. The genes are TRBV6-1 and TRBJ2-7; 11 nucleotides align to TRBD2. The receptor was derived from a man in his 70s with urothelial cancer. The sample here was PBMCs, taken around atezolizumab (anti-PD-L1) treatment. The CDR3 here is CASSENGLAGGSYEQYF. The CDR3 nucleotides read TGTGCCAGCAGTGAAAATGGACTAGCGGGCGGCTCCTACGAGCAGTACTTC.